The 9 T cell receptor beta chains below all came from one sample that was sequenced in a study of human T cells and chemical hapten exposure. TCRdb fed the RACE reads into MiXCR, producing one record per CDR3 protein. The sample lists roughly 360,000 distinct CDR3 sequences, about 4.8% occurring once. The time point here: patch test 1, 2 weeks after DPC sensitization. Treatment indicated: therapeutic diphenylcyclopropenone sensitization with weekly scalp DPC. Here the sequenced sample was whole blood, taken in connection with sensitization to the hapten diphenylcyclopropenone (DPC). All receptors derive from a woman aged 45-60 years with alopecia areata. Some clones in this sample may be carry-over from other donors' samples.

This clonotype came up many times. The chain recombines TRBV6-2 or TRBV6-3 with TRBJ1-1, with 8 positions matching TRBD1. Trimming at V came to 10 bases and at J to 1 base, leaving 11 bases not matched to a gene. Per germline, CDR1 MNHEY and CDR2 SVGEGT. This CDR3 has 15 residues. CDR3 coding DNA: TGTGCCACCGCTTCAGGGGGCCTGTCGAACACTGAAGCTTTCTTT. Its protein product is CATASGGLSNTEAFF.

In its sample, this clonotype was seen many times. V is TRBV5-6 and J is TRBJ2-1; 10 positions agree with TRBD1. The CDR3 contains 12 residues. Germline loops: CDR1 SGHDT, CDR2 YYEEEE. V gave up 4 bases and J gave up 14 bases; unmatched junction bases: 6. CDR3 DNA sequence: TGTGCCAGCAGCGTGCAGGGGACAGGGGAGTTCTTC. Residues: CASSVQGTGEFF.

The sample holds a few counts of this clonotype. The chain carries TRBV27 and TRBJ2-1; possible D gene TRBD2, 7 bases. The CDR3 covers 15 residues. The germline V gene encodes CDR1 MNHEY and CDR2 SMNVEV (reference sequence). Trimming removed 7 bases at V and 2 bases at J, with 15 bases between. The CDR3 nucleotides read TGTGCCAGCACCGAGGAGGGGGGGCCCTACAATGAGCAGTTCTTC. Its protein is CASTEEGGPYNEQFF.

CDR3 residues: CATSRDPGVHTDTQYF. For the CDR3, the DNA is TGTGCCACCAGCAGAGATCCGGGAGTTCACACAGATACGCAGTATTTT. The chain couples TRBV15 to TRBJ2-3; D is possibly TRBD2 (6 bases). Germline V CDR1 and CDR2: LNHNV, YYDKDF (reference sequence). Between the trimmed V and J ends, which lost 0 bases and 2 bases, there was a span of 12 bases. The CDR3 covers 16 residues.

This clonotype was detected ten times or more. The chain recombines TRBV7-2 with TRBJ2-3, with 11 bases identical to TRBD2. There are 15 residues in the CDR3. Trimming cost V 5 bases and J 4 bases; bases outside gene matches: 5. Germline V gene sequence: CDR1 SGHTA, CDR2 FQGNSA. CDR3 nucleotides: TGTGCCAGCAGCCTAATAGCGGGGGGGGCAGATACGCAGTATTTT. Protein: CASSLIAGGADTQYF.

This clonotype came up many times. The CDR3 nucleotides read TGTGCCAGCAGCTTAGAAGGGAACGGTGGCTACACCTTC. Protein sequence: CASSLEGNGGYTF. The chain links TRBV7-3 to TRBJ1-2; D uncertain. Deletions cut 2 bases from V and 7 bases from J, with 11 bases between. Germline assignment: CDR1 SGHTA and CDR2 FQGTGA. This CDR3 contains 13 residues.

Many counts were recorded for this clonotype. The chain is built from TRBV10-1 and TRBJ2-2; no firm D call. CDR1 is WNHNN and CDR2 is SYGVQD in the germline V gene (reference sequence). The CDR3 is made up of 13 amino acids. V was clipped by 3 bases and J by 0 bases, with 2 bases between them. CDR3 loop: CASSDPNTGELFF. CDR3 bases: TGCGCCAGCAGTGACCCGAACACCGGGGAGCTGTTTTTT.

The chain recombines TRBV20-1 with TRBJ2-7; D is perhaps TRBD2 (5 bases). This CDR3 is 14 amino acids long. The germline V and J ends were trimmed by 6 bases and 0 bases, with 15 bases remaining between them. The germline CDR1 and CDR2 sequences are DFQATT and SNEGSKA (reference sequence). The CDR3 protein is CSAAGPRDSYEQYF. CDR3 sequence (DNA): TGCAGTGCCGCTGGCCCGAGGGACTCCTACGAGCAGTACTTC.

This clonotype was seen a handful of times. The chain is built from TRBV6-6 and TRBJ2-1, with TRBD1 matching over 10 bases. The CDR3 contains 12 residues. Germline CDR1 and CDR2: MNHNY and SVGAGI (reference sequence). With V trimmed by 4 bases and J by 14 bases, 5 bases remained unmatched. The CDR3 here is CASSLSGTGEFF. The DNA of the CDR3 is TGTGCCAGCAGTTTATCTGGGACAGGGGAGTTCTTC.